What follows are 13 T cell receptor beta chains derived from one specimen sequenced in a study of control samples from healthy donors and cancer patients. Sequenced by immunoSEQ multiplex PCR; TCRdb stores in-frame clones only, minus some. This table holds roughly 13,000 clones, roughly 71% found once. Sequencing was done on a sample of formalin-fixed, paraffin-embedded tissue. Source of these receptors: a male donor with melanoma.

The chain recombines TRBV3-1 (or the pseudogene TRBV3-2) with TRBJ1-4; D is undetermined. Trimming left V 4 bases short and J 0 bases short, with 9 bases between. Germline CDR1 reads LGHDT; CDR2 reads YNNKEL (reference sequence). The CDR3 is made up of 15 amino acids. Here the CDR3 reads CASSLHGPTNEKLFF. The CDR3 nucleotides read TGTGCCAGCAGCCTCCACGGGCCAACTAATGAAAAACTGTTTTTT.

The gene calls are TRBV2 and TRBJ2-5; TRBD2 matches at 8 bases. Germline CDR1 and CDR2: SNHLY and FYNNEI. V lost 6 bases to trimming and J lost 1 base; unmatched junction nucleotides: 10. The CDR3 runs to 16 residues. The CDR3 loop is CASSELPGLVQETQYF. Written as DNA, the CDR3 is TGTGCCAGCAGCGAATTGCCGGGACTAGTCCAAGAGACCCAGTACTTC.

This clone was observed a handful of times. This chain connects TRBV10-3 to TRBJ2-2, with D unclear. The CDR3 has 15 residues. CDR1 is ENHRY and CDR2 is SYGVKD in the germline V gene. V was cut by 5 bases and J by 3 bases, with 13 bases left in between. CDR3 protein: CAISSTPRDTGELFF. The CDR3, as DNA: TGTGCCATCAGTTCGACACCTCGAGACACCGGGGAGCTGTTTTTT.

This clone was counted only a few times. The chain carries TRBV4-2 and TRBJ2-1, with D possibly TRBD2 on 6 matching bases. CDR3 length: 16 amino acids. V lost 0 bases, J lost 0 bases, and 9 bases lay in between. From germline, CDR1 is LGHNA and CDR2 YNFKEQ. The CDR3 DNA sequence: TGTGCCAGCAGCCAAGAGGCTAGCGACTCCTACAATGAGCAGTTCTTC. It codes for CASSQEASDSYNEQFF.

The rearrangement uses TRBV6-2 or TRBV6-3 and TRBJ2-6, with D unresolved. The V gene's germline CDR1 is MNHEY and CDR2 SVGEGT. The CDR3 runs to 16 residues. Trimming took 4 bases from V and 0 from J, leaving 10 bases between them. DNA of the CDR3: TGTGCCAGCAGTTTTCCAGGCAACTCTGGGGCCAACGTCCTGACTTTC. The encoded protein is CASSFPGNSGANVLTF.

This rearrangement joins TRBV10-3 to TRBJ2-7; D uncertain. The CDR3 has 13 residues. The V gene lost 0 bases and the J gene lost 0 bases, with 3 bases spanning the gap. CDR1 and CDR2 (germline): ENHRY, SYGVKD. The CDR3: CAISESTSYEQYF. In nucleotides, the CDR3 is TGTGCCATCAGTGAGTCTACCTCCTACGAGCAGTACTTC.

This clone was seen a few times. This chain's CDR3 is CASSRSSGRGTEAFF. CDR3 coding DNA: TGTGCCAGCAGCCGATCGAGCGGGCGAGGGACTGAAGCTTTCTTT. The chain combines TRBV25-1 with TRBJ1-1; D gene uncertain. V lost 6 bases to trimming and J lost 5 bases, with 19 bases between them. CDR1 and CDR2 from the germline V gene are MGHDK and SYGVNS. The CDR3 is 15 residues long.

This chain uses TRBV6-5 with TRBJ1-2; D is unclear. V lost 6 bases to trimming and J lost 7 bases, with 6 bases between them. CDR3 length: 10 residues. CDR1 MNHEY and CDR2 SVGAGI come from the germline V gene. CDR3 loop: CASRVVGYTF. In DNA form, the CDR3 reads TGTGCCAGCAGGGTGGTTGGCTACACCTTC.

This chain joins TRBV7-8 and TRBJ2-7; D is ambiguous. V was clipped by 4 bases and J by 3 bases, with 13 bases between them. Germline CDR1 SGHVS, CDR2 FQNEAQ. The CDR3 is made up of 14 amino acids. The CDR3 DNA sequence: TGTGCCAGCAGCTCCGTAAGTTTAGGCTACGAGCAGTACTTC. Translating it yields CASSSVSLGYEQYF. The whole variable domain, filled in from reference TRBV7-8 and TRBJ2-7, reads GAGVSQSPRYKVAKRGQDVALRCDPISGHVSLFWYQQALGQGPEFLTYFQNEAQLDKSGLPSDRFFAERPEGSVSTLKIQRTQQEDSAVYLCASSSVSLGYEQYFGPGTRLTVT.

V usage is TRBV11-2 and J usage is TRBJ2-2, with D tentatively TRBD1 (5 bases). The CDR3 covers 16 residues. The germline gives CDR1 SGHAT, CDR2 FQNNGV. Trimming took off 5 bases at V and 0 bases at J, with 13 bases between the two ends. The CDR3 nucleotides read TGTGCCAGCAGCCCATTAGGGGCAACGAACACCGGGGAGCTGTTTTTT. Encoded protein: CASSPLGATNTGELFF.

This chain uses TRBV11-2 with TRBJ1-5; possibly TRBD1 for D (6 bases). V gave up 5 bases and J gave up 7 bases, with 15 bases separating them. Germline assignment: CDR1 SGHAT and CDR2 FQNNGV. The CDR3 extends over 14 amino acids. The CDR3 reads CASSPAGVRQPQHF. The CDR3 DNA is TGTGCCAGCAGCCCCGCAGGGGTGAGGCAGCCCCAGCATTTT.

J is TRBJ1-1 and V is TRBV11-1; D might be TRBD1 (5 bases). Trimming cost V 0 bases and J 3 bases, with 5 bases left between them. The CDR3 totals 13 residues. Germline lookup yields CDR1 SGHAT and CDR2 FQDESV (reference sequence). CDR3 in DNA: TGTGCCAGCAGCTTAGCGGGGGACACTGAAGCTTTCTTT. It is translated as CASSLAGDTEAFF.

The V gene is TRBV4-3, the J gene TRBJ2-1; D may be TRBD1 (6 bases). Germline loops: CDR1 LGHNA, CDR2 YSLEER. V lost 0 bases and J 8 bases, leaving 20 bases between the germline ends. The CDR3 has 17 amino acids. In nucleotides, the CDR3 is TGCGCCAGCAGCCAAGACGAGGGGGTAGAAGTGGACCATGAGCAGTTCTTC. As protein: CASSQDEGVEVDHEQFF.